This entry is about one T cell receptor beta chain. This sample was included in a study of blood T cell repertoires in COVID-19. Study background: There were acute and convalescent COVID-19 samples, and they came from the United States, Italy and Spain. The analysed material was cDNA or gDNA that came from T cells, B-cell-depleted T cells, or PBMCs.

As originally analysed: Amplification of reference gene primers provided the estimated nucleated cell counts. Assay used: immunoSEQ multiplex PCR; TCRdb lists only in-frame clones, some missing. V and J calls and clone size are given by that table; D and trimming were obtained from the DNA. The sample carries under 250,000 clones, roughly four fifths recorded once. The V segment lost 4 bases and the J segment 4 bases; nucleotides outside the gene matches: 5. CDR3 length: 14 amino acids. The V gene's germline CDR1 is SGHRS and CDR2 YFSETQ. The TCR comes from a woman in her fifties or sixties with active or convalescent COVID-19. The material sequenced was peripheral blood. The gene calls are TRBV5-1 and TRBJ2-5, with 9 positions matching TRBD1. The CDR3 bases are TGCGCCAGCAGCCAAGACAGGGGGGGAGAGACCCAGTACTTC. Encoded protein: CASSQDRGGETQYF. The complete variable domain, with remaining parts taken from reference TRBV5-1 and TRBJ2-5, reads KAGVTQTPRYLIKTRGQQVTLSCSPISGHRSVSWYQQTPGQGLQFLFEYFSETQRNKGNFPGRFSGRQFSNSRSEMNVSTLELGDSALYLCASSQDRGGETQYFGPGTRLLVL.